This T cell receptor beta chain was sequenced in a study of control samples from healthy donors and cancer patients (dated by TCRdb to about 2020). V is shortened by 5 bases, J by 5 bases, and the region joining them spans 15 bases. CDR1 and CDR2 are read off the germline V gene as SGHAT and FQNNGV. The CDR3 numbers 14 residues from cysteine through phenylalanine. CDR3 DNA only is kept here, 42 bases in frame from base 1. Receptors were amplified or captured by the immunoSEQ multiplex PCR assay. TCRdb obtained this table from immuneACCESS and retained in-frame rearrangements with V and J assigned. These tables miss some clones; where compared with another copy, unresolved V genes account for less than half of the shortfall, and the remainder is unexplained. The sample table holds about 140,000 clones, of which about 85% were seen once. The ten largest clonotypes hold about 9% of the sample. A word on this clone: Its recognized antigen is unknown. Base-call qualities are not available, and no considerably larger clone is one nucleotide away.

The rearrangement joined TRBV11-2 to TRBJ1-2; the D region possibly corresponds to TRBD1 (5 bases align). This TCR was recovered from a woman younger than 45 in good health. Input material: blood. The DNA reads TGTGCCAGCAGCCCCCGCGGGGCAATATATGGCTACACCTTC. Its translation is CASSPRGAIYGYTF.